Listed below are T cell receptor beta chains from one sample, sequenced in a study of control samples from healthy donors and cancer patients. Clones were read by immunoSEQ multiplex PCR, and TCRdb kept only the in-frame ones, dropping some. Of under 200,000 clones listed, around 88% are singletons. The specimen was blood. Receptors were obtained from a woman in her twenties or thirties in good health. Both conserved end residues are part of each CDR3. The D gene is left open where the match is weak. Clone size is stated in some rows and not others, as once, few, many or a class when expanded.

d_gene,abundance,v_gene,j_gene,CDR3aa,CDR3nt
NA,few,TRBV21-1,TRBJ2-7,CASRGTSGRGEQYF,TGTGCCAGCAGAGGGACTAGCGGGAGAGGTGAGCAGTACTTC
NA,NA,TRBV7-6,TRBJ1-4,CASSRTGYKLFF,TGTGCCAGCAGCCGTACAGGGTACAAACTGTTTTTT
TRBD2,NA,TRBV2,TRBJ2-1,CASSALTSGRLDEQFF,TGTGCCAGCAGTGCCTTAACTAGCGGGAGGTTGGATGAGCAGTTCTTC
NA,NA,TRBV14,TRBJ2-1,CASSQGPRAGSSYNEQFF,TGTGCCAGCAGCCAAGGGCCACGCGCGGGTAGCTCCTACAATGAGCAGTTCTTC
NA,NA,TRBV5-4,TRBJ1-2,CASSLLGAEYYGYTF,TGTGCCAGCAGCTTGCTAGGGGCCGAGTACTATGGCTACACCTTC
NA,NA,TRBV2,TRBJ1-5,CASSGGGPGQPQHF,TGTGCCAGCAGTGGGGGGGGCCCAGGGCAGCCCCAGCATTTT
TRBD1,NA,TRBV5-4,TRBJ1-1,CASTPAGGMTEAFF,TGTGCCAGCACCCCCGCAGGGGGGATGACTGAAGCTTTCTTT
NA,once,TRBV6-1,TRBJ2-1,CASRETQGGSYNEQFF,TGTGCCAGCAGGGAAACTCAGGGGGGCTCCTACAATGAGCAGTTCTTC
NA,NA,TRBV7-6,TRBJ2-3,CASSPTLYTQYF,TGTGCCAGCAGCCCCACCCTCTATACGCAGTATTTT
NA,NA,TRBV23-1,TRBJ2-2,CASRPYNTGELFF,TGCGCCAGCAGACCCTATAACACCGGGGAGCTGTTTTTT
NA,NA,TRBV7-8,TRBJ2-5,CASSPTIGLGETQYF,TGTGCCAGCAGCCCAACAATTGGGCTTGGAGAGACCCAGTACTTC
TRBD2,NA,TRBV4-1,TRBJ2-1,CASSQNHGGTSGYNEQFF,TGCGCCAGCAGCCAAAACCACGGTGGGACTAGCGGGTACAATGAGCAGTTCTTC
NA,NA,TRBV6-5,TRBJ2-7,CASTGPAPYEQYF,TGTGCCAGCACGGGGCCAGCACCCTACGAGCAGTACTTC
TRBD1,NA,TRBV9,TRBJ2-2,CASSVPDRANTGELFF,TGTGCCAGCAGCGTACCGGACAGGGCCAACACCGGGGAGCTGTTTTTT
NA,NA,TRBV25-1,TRBJ1-1,CASSEYHGQASEAFF,TGTGCCAGCAGTGAATACCACGGGCAGGCCTCTGAAGCTTTCTTT
TRBD1,NA,TRBV7-2,TRBJ1-1,CASSLVPGQGRTEAFF,TGTGCCAGCAGCTTAGTACCCGGACAGGGAAGGACTGAAGCTTTCTTT
NA,NA,TRBV11-2,TRBJ2-5,CASSFFRDQETQYF,TGTGCCAGCAGCTTTTTCCGCGACCAAGAGACCCAGTACTTC
TRBD1,NA,TRBV24-1,TRBJ1-1,CATSDGTVNTEAFF,TGTGCCACCAGTGACGGGACAGTGAACACTGAAGCTTTCTTT
NA,once,TRBV5-8,TRBJ2-7,CASSPDRGGSYEQYF,TGTGCCAGCAGTCCAGACAGGGGAGGGTCCTACGAGCAGTACTTC
NA,NA,TRBV24-1,TRBJ1-1,CATSDLGLGAGSFF,TGTGCCACCAGTGATTTGGGCTTGGGGGCAGGCTCTTTCTTT
TRBD1,NA,TRBV20-1,TRBJ2-1,CSASVGTDYNEQFF,TGCAGTGCTAGTGTCGGGACAGATTACAATGAGCAGTTCTTC
TRBD1,NA,TRBV19,TRBJ2-7,CASSPWDRGLGEQYF,TGTGCCAGTAGTCCCTGGGACAGGGGGCTTGGCGAGCAGTACTTC
NA,once,TRBV30,TRBJ1-6,CAWSAGPYSPLHF,TGTGCCTGGTCCGCGGGTCCTTATTCACCCCTCCACTTT
NA,NA,TRBV18,TRBJ1-2,CASSPGLNQMHGYTF,TGTGCCAGCTCTCCTGGACTGAACCAGATGCATGGCTACACCTTC
NA,NA,TRBV9,TRBJ1-3,CASSVGRGSGNTIYF,TGTGCCAGCAGCGTAGGGCGGGGGTCTGGAAACACCATATATTTT
NA,NA,TRBV5-6,TRBJ1-2,CASSPKGTGGYTF,TGTGCCAGCAGCCCGAAAGGGACGGGAGGCTACACCTTC
TRBD1,NA,TRBV29-1,TRBJ2-3,CSVEIGTVKDTQYF,TGCAGCGTTGAGATAGGGACAGTTAAAGATACGCAGTATTTT
NA,NA,TRBV28,TRBJ1-4,CASSSQNEKLFF,TGTGCCAGCAGTTCTCAGAATGAAAAACTGTTTTTT
NA,NA,TRBV4-1,TRBJ1-2,CASSQVPTPLSNYGYTF,TGCGCCAGCAGCCAAGTACCGACGCCACTATCTAACTATGGCTACACCTTC
NA,once,TRBV2,TRBJ2-2,CASSTPGELFF,TGTGCCAGCAGTACCCCCGGGGAGCTGTTTTTT
TRBD1,NA,TRBV18,TRBJ1-5,CASSPAADRGPMDF,TGTGCCAGCTCACCGGCGGCCGACAGGGGTCCCATGGATTTT
NA,few,TRBV19,TRBJ1-2,CATWDFAFGYTF,TGTGCCACCTGGGACTTTGCGTTTGGCTACACCTTC
TRBD1,once,TRBV7-9,TRBJ1-1,CASSTRQGVATEAFF,TGTGCCAGCAGCACCCGACAGGGTGTAGCCACTGAAGCTTTCTTT